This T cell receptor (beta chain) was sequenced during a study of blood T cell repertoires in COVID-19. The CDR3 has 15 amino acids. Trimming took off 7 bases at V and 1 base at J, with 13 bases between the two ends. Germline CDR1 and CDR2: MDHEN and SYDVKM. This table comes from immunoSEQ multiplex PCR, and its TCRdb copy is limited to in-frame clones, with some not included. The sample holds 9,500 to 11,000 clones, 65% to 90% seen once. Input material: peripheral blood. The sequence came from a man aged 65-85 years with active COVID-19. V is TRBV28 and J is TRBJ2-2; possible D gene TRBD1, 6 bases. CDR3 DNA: TGTGCCAGCACCCCCTCGGGACAGAACACCGGGGAGCTGTTTTTT. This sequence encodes CASTPSGQNTGELFF.